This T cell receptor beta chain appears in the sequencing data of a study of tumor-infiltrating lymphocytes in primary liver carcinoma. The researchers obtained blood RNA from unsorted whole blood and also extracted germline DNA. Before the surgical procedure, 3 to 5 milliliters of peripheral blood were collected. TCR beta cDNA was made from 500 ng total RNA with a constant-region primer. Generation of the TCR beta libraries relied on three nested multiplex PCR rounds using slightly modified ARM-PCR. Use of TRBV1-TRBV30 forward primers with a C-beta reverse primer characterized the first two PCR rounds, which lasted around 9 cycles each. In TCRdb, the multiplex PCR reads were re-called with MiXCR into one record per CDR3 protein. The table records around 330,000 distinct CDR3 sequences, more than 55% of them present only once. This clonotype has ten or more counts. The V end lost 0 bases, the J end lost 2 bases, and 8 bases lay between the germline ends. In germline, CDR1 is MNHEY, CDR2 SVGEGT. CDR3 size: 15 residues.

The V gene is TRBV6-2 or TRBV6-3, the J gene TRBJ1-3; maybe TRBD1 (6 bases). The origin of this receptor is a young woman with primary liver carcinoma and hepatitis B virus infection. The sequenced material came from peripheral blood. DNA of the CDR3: TGTGCCAGCAGTTACTCGGGGGCGGCTGGAAACACCATATATTTT. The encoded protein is CASSYSGAAGNTIYF.